These 22 T cell receptor beta chains share one sample of origin, sequenced in a study of brain T cells in children with intractable seizures. The time point: blood from clinic visit 5 months post-surgery; TSC patient then seizure free. The assay was immunoSEQ multiplex PCR, and TCRdb's table has in-frame clones only and misses some. Found here are under 400,000 clones, over 85% of them singletons; the top ten hold 5% to 7%. This material consisted of peripheral blood, taken 5 to 6 months after surgery. The origin of the receptors is a boy in the first two years of life with tuberous sclerosis and intractable seizures.

V usage is TRBV19 and J usage is TRBJ2-1; 13 positions agree with TRBD2. The V segment lost 7 bases and the J segment 4 bases; nucleotides outside the gene matches: 4. CDR3 size: 15 residues. The germline V gene encodes CDR1 LNHDA and CDR2 SQIVND (reference sequence). CDR3 residues: CASKTTSGGYNEQFF. The DNA for the CDR3 is TGTGCCAGTAAAACGACTAGCGGGGGGTACAATGAGCAGTTCTTC.

The chain carries TRBV11-3 and TRBJ2-3; D remains unclear. The V and J ends lost 3 bases and 6 bases respectively, with 7 bases between them. There are 12 residues in the CDR3. Germline lookup yields CDR1 SGHNT and CDR2 YENEEA. The CDR3 loop is CASSLGEDTQYF. In DNA, the CDR3 is TGTGCCAGCAGCTTGGGCGAGGATACGCAGTATTTT.

Concerning this clone itself: This sample also contains other DNA sequences that code for the same CDR3. The gene calls are TRBV11-2 and TRBJ1-2, with a tentative D call TRBD1 (5 bases). Deletions cut 3 bases from V and 4 bases from J, with 15 bases between. CDR3 length: 15 amino acids. Per the germline V gene, CDR1 is SGHAT and CDR2 is FQNNGV. DNA for the CDR3: TGTGCCAGCAGCTTCGGGGGTGGGGGAGCCTATGGCTACACCTTC. This encodes CASSFGGGGAYGYTF.

Only a few counts were recorded for this clone. The gene calls are TRBV6-5 and TRBJ1-2; 8 nucleotides match TRBD1. The length of the CDR3 is 15 residues. The ends lost 2 bases at V and 7 bases at J; junction bases unmatched: 9. Looked up from germline, CDR1 is MNHEY and CDR2 is SVGAGI. CDR3 nucleotides: TGTGCCAGCAGTTACGGGGACAGGAGGGGGAGTGGCTACACCTTC. Its protein product is CASSYGDRRGSGYTF.

The chain couples TRBV3-1 (or the pseudogene TRBV3-2) to TRBJ2-3; 9 bases line up with TRBD1. The germline V gene has CDR1 LGHDT and CDR2 YNNKEL (reference sequence). With 4 bases clipped from V and 3 bases from J, the junction kept 8 bases outside the gene matches. This CDR3 has 16 residues. The DNA of the CDR3 is TGTGCCAGCAGCCCCTGGACAGGGGATGAGACAGATACGCAGTATTTT. This translates into CASSPWTGDETDTQYF.

The rearrangement uses TRBV29-1 and TRBJ2-3; unclear D gene. Looked up from germline, CDR1 is SQVTM and CDR2 is ANQGSEA. V was clipped by 8 bases and J by 0 bases, with 18 bases between them. The CDR3 is 15 residues long. Written as DNA, the CDR3 is TGCAGCATTTTGCCTGGCCTTCCTAGCACAGATACGCAGTATTTT. It yields the protein CSILPGLPSTDTQYF.

The V gene is TRBV10-3, the J gene TRBJ2-3; 8 bases fit TRBD2. This CDR3 contains 14 residues. Per germline, CDR1 ENHRY and CDR2 SYGVKD. Trimming removed 8 bases from V and 5 bases from J; junction bases left unmatched: 9. For the CDR3, the DNA is TGTGCCATCTGGACGGGGGGGCCGGTAGATACGCAGTATTTT. Translated, it gives CAIWTGGPVDTQYF.

A single count supports this clone. This chain connects TRBV2 to TRBJ2-6, with D hard to call. The CDR3 consists of 15 residues. Germline V gives CDR1 SNHLY, CDR2 FYNNEI. V lost 3 bases to trimming and J lost 0 bases, with 6 bases between them. The CDR3 here is CASSESGSGANVLTF. The CDR3 DNA reads TGTGCCAGCAGTGAGTCGGGCTCTGGGGCCAACGTCCTGACTTTC.

The chain couples TRBV5-5 to TRBJ1-2, with D perhaps TRBD1 (6 bases). Germline assignment: CDR1 SGHKS and CDR2 YYEKEE (reference sequence). The CDR3 loop spans 15 amino acids. V gave up 0 bases and J gave up 4 bases, with 13 bases separating them. As DNA, the CDR3 is TGTGCCAGCAGCTTGGCGGGGAGGGGGAGCTATGGCTACACCTTC. Encoded protein: CASSLAGRGSYGYTF.

The chain employs TRBV23-1 and TRBJ1-5, with a tentative D call TRBD1 (6 bases). TRBV23-1 has ORF status, its function being uncertain. Trimming shortened V by 4 bases and J by 7 bases, and 11 bases separated the two germline ends. The CDR3 has 13 amino acids. CDR3 in DNA: TGCGCCAGCAGTCCCCGGACAGTCCAGCCCCAGCATTTT. Its translation: CASSPRTVQPQHF.

This clone was detected only a few times. The identical CDR3 is also encoded by other nucleotide sequences in the sample. This sequence joins TRBV24-1 and TRBJ2-5; TRBD1 matches at 7 bases. CDR1 is KGHDR and CDR2 is SFDVKD in the germline V gene. J lost 2 bases, V lost 4 bases, and 0 bases had no gene match. The CDR3 is 13 amino acids. CDR3 nucleotide sequence: TGTGCCACCAGTGACAGGGGGCAAGAGACCCAGTACTTC. Translated: CATSDRGQETQYF.

The chain recombines TRBV5-1 with TRBJ2-3; perhaps D is TRBD1 or TRBD2 (5 bases each). The CDR3 has 15 amino acids. CDR1 SGHRS and CDR2 YFSETQ come from the germline V gene. V lost 4 bases, J lost 6 bases, and 18 bases lay in between. CDR3 coding DNA: TGCGCCAGCAGCCTCATTTCAGGGACCGAGGATACGCAGTATTTT. Translated: CASSLISGTEDTQYF. Together with reference TRBV5-1 and TRBJ2-3, the CDR3 gives the full variable domain: KAGVTQTPRYLIKTRGQQVTLSCSPISGHRSVSWYQQTPGQGLQFLFEYFSETQRNKGNFPGRFSGRQFSNSRSEMNVSTLELGDSALYLCASSLISGTEDTQYFGPGTRLTVL.

The gene calls are TRBV7-9 and TRBJ1-1, with D uncertain. The CDR3 sequence is 13 residues long. Deletions cut 6 bases from V and 3 bases from J, with 11 bases between. The germline V gene encodes CDR1 SEHNR and CDR2 FQNEAQ (reference sequence). The CDR3 sequence is CASSQRWDTEAFF. CDR3 bases: TGTGCCAGCAGTCAACGTTGGGACACTGAAGCTTTCTTT.

In this sample, this clone turned up once. V usage is TRBV10-1 and J usage is TRBJ2-3; D ambiguous. This CDR3 contains 14 residues. Germline loops: CDR1 WNHNN, CDR2 SYGVQD (reference sequence). The V and J ends lost 3 bases and 1 base respectively, with 8 bases between them. As DNA, the CDR3 is TGCGCCAGCAGTGATCCCTGGGGCACAGATACGCAGTATTTT. It is translated as CASSDPWGTDTQYF.

The J gene is TRBJ2-1, the V gene TRBV9, with D unresolved. The CDR3 spans 14 residues. The germline CDR1 and CDR2 sequences are SGDLS and YYNGEE. The ends were cut back, 0 bases at V and 4 bases at J, with 8 bases in the middle. The CDR3 coding sequence is TGTGCCAGCAGCGTAGACCCCTTGTACAATGAGCAGTTCTTC. It is translated as CASSVDPLYNEQFF.

The V and J genes are TRBV28 and TRBJ2-2, with 9 bases matching TRBD1. Trimming removed 5 bases from V and 4 bases from J; junction bases left unmatched: 8. Looked up from germline, CDR1 is MDHEN and CDR2 is SYDVKM. The CDR3 extends over 16 amino acids. The CDR3 DNA sequence: TGTGCCAGCAGTCCCGCCGGGACAGGGTTCACCGGGGAGCTGTTTTTT. Amino acids: CASSPAGTGFTGELFF.

This sequence joins TRBV7-9 and TRBJ1-2, with 7 bases lining up with TRBD1. The CDR3 has 12 residues. Germline lookup yields CDR1 SEHNR and CDR2 FQNEAQ (reference sequence). V was clipped by 5 bases and J by 7 bases; unmatched bases: 4. CDR3 bases: TGTGCCAGCAGCCAGGGGGAGGTTGGCTACACCTTC. Its protein product is CASSQGEVGYTF.

V usage is TRBV12-2 and J usage is TRBJ1-2. TRBV12-2 is labeled a pseudogene. The CDR3 runs 14 residues. DNA of the CDR3: TGTGCAAGTCGCTTAGCTGAAGCTGGATATGGCTACACCTTC. Its protein product is CASRLAEAGYGYTF.

The CDR3 spells CASSMGGTGGETQYF. The CDR3 DNA reads TGTGCCAGTAGTATGGGCGGGACAGGGGGCGAGACCCAGTACTTC. The chain carries TRBV19 and TRBJ2-5; 12 bases map to TRBD1. Trimming removed 3 bases from V and 5 bases from J; junction bases left unmatched: 4. The CDR3 has 15 residues. The germline gives CDR1 LNHDA, CDR2 SQIVND (reference sequence).

The chain uses TRBV24-1 and TRBJ2-1; the D gene is possibly TRBD2 (5 bases). Germline loops: CDR1 KGHDR, CDR2 SFDVKD. The V gene lost 1 base and the J gene lost 10 bases, with 7 bases spanning the gap. The CDR3 loop spans 12 amino acids. As DNA, the CDR3 is TGTGCCACCAGTGATTTTGGGGAGGAGCAGTTCTTC. Translated: CATSDFGEEQFF.

The chain has TRBV7-3 and TRBJ2-5; no firm D call. CDR1 is SGHTA, CDR2 FQGTGA, per germline. V lost 5 bases and J 0 bases, leaving 4 bases between the germline ends. The CDR3 has 12 residues. This chain's CDR3 is CASSQYQETQYF. CDR3 in DNA: TGTGCCAGCAGCCAGTACCAAGAGACCCAGTACTTC. Filled out from reference TRBV7-3 and TRBJ2-5, the complete variable domain reads GAGVSQTPSNKVTEKGKYVELRCDPISGHTALYWYRQSLGQGPEFLIYFQGTGAADDSGLPNDRFFAVRPEGSVSTLKIQRTERGDSAVYLCASSQYQETQYFGPGTRLLVL.

This clone has a handful of counts. The sample holds other DNA sequences that translate to the same CDR3. J is TRBJ2-1 and V is TRBV20-1; no definite D call. With 6 bases removed from V and 4 bases from J, the gap between germline ends came to 7 bases. This CDR3 comprises 11 residues. CDR1 is DFQATT and CDR2 is SNEGSKA in the germline V gene (reference sequence). CDR3 amino acids: CSARNYNEQFF. The CDR3 region has the DNA TGCAGTGCCAGGAATTACAATGAGCAGTTCTTC.